The entry below describes one TCR beta chain. The germline V gene has CDR1 MDHEN and CDR2 SYDVKM. Trimming cost V 3 bases and J 7 bases, with 13 bases left between them. The CDR3 runs 14 residues. This sample was taken from a study of blood T cell repertoires in COVID-19. Recruitment covered about two dozen US areas and drew participants whose ages spanned about 18 to 89 years. Recovered Cohort 3 donors showed two negative PCRs, clearance, or symptom resolution. Original data processing: From reference gene primer amplification, estimates of nucleated cell counts were derived. TCRdb's table, derived via immunoSEQ multiplex PCR, lists solely in-frame clones and lacks some. V, J and clone size reflect that table, while D and trimming were determined from the DNA. The repertoire holds 300,000 or so clones, with roughly 87% as singletons.

The sequence came from a woman in her twenties or thirties who had recovered from COVID-19. Sequenced sample: PBMCs or T cells enriched from blood (not recorded which). The chain couples TRBV28 to TRBJ1-5; D possibly corresponds to TRBD1 (5 bases). CDR3 DNA: TGTGCCAGCAGTTTCCTCAGGGAAGGCCAGCCCCAGCATTTT. Residues: CASSFLREGQPQHF. Combining the CDR3 with reference TRBV28 and TRBJ1-5 gives the whole variable domain DVKVTQSSRYLVKRTGEKVFLECVQDMDHENMFWYRQDPGLGLRLIYFSYDVKMKEKGDIPEGYSVSREKKERFSLILESASTNQTSMYLCASSFLREGQPQHFGDGTRLSIL.